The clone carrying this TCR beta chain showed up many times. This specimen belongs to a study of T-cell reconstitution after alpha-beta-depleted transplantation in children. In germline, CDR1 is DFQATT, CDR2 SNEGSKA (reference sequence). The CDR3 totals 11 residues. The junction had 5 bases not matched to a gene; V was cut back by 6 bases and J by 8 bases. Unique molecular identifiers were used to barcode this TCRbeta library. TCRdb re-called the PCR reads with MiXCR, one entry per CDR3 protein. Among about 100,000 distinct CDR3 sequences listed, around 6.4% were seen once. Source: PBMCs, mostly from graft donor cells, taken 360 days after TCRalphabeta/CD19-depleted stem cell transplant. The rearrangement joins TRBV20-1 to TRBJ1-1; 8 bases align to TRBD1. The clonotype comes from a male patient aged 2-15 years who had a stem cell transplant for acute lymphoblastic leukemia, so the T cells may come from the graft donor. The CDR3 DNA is TGCAGTGCCTGGACAGGGAGGGAAGCTTTCTTT. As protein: CSAWTGREAFF.